This T cell receptor beta chain came from a study of blood T cells in healthy people across ages. Overall study findings and caveats: Older age went with lower TCR beta diversity per million T cells, in a roughly linear way.

J gave up 3 bases and V 0 bases, and 8 bases lay outside the gene matches. The CDR3 covers 16 residues. Germline V lookup: CDR1 SGHRS, CDR2 YFSETQ. On this clonotype itself: The antigen remains unidentified.

Using a J-beta primer mix together with a sample-barcoded 5' primer, a second PCR was run for roughly 6 to 12 cycles. A template-switch adaptor that had 12 random nucleotides put a tag on each cDNA molecule. One entry per CDR3 protein results from TCRdb running MiXCR on the 5' RACE reads. Of 650,000 to 800,000 distinct CDR3 sequences detected, about 51% appear once; the ten largest clones hold approximately 13%. J is TRBJ2-7 and V is TRBV5-1, with 8 bases matching TRBD1. Sequenced sample: blood. The sequence derives from a woman older than 75 in good health. The CDR3: CASSLEPTGAVYEQYF. In DNA, the CDR3 is TGCGCCAGCAGCTTGGAACCGACAGGGGCGGTCTACGAGCAGTACTTC.